A selection of T cell receptor beta chains follows, all from one sample in a study of control samples from healthy donors and cancer patients. Produced via immunoSEQ multiplex PCR; TCRdb's table is partial and in-frame only. Of 150,000 to 200,000 clones listed, just over 90% are singletons. Sequenced input: blood. Receptor source: a man younger than 40 in good health. The CDR3 runs from the conserved cysteine through the conserved F or W. A D gene is named only where the DNA matches it firmly. A clone size is listed for some rows: how often the clone was seen (once, few, many), or a class if it is expanded.

>TRBJ2-1|.|TRBV4-1|.
TGCGCCAGCAGCCCAGAGACAGTTCGGTCAAATGAGCAGTTCTTC
CASSPETVRSNEQFF
>TRBJ1-3|few|TRBV6-2/TRBV6-3|.
TGTGCCAGCAGCCTGGACGGGGCTGGAAACACCATATATTTT
CASSLDGAGNTIYF
>TRBJ2-2|.|TRBV11-3|.
TGTGCCAGCAGCTTAGGAGGGGTCCGGGAGCTGTTTTTT
CASSLGGVRELFF
>TRBJ2-3|.|TRBV4-2|TRBD2
TGTGCCAGCAGCAAAGAGGTGACCGGACTAGCGGGGGAGACTAGCACAGATACGCAGTATTTT
CASSKEVTGLAGETSTDTQYF
>TRBJ2-7|.|TRBV5-1|TRBD1
TGCGCCAGCAGCGTCGGACAGGGGTCCTACGAGCAGTACTTC
CASSVGQGSYEQYF
>TRBJ1-6|.|TRBV6-1|.
TGTGCCAGCAGTGCGGACAGCAGCTCCTATAATTCACCCCTCCACTTT
CASSADSSSYNSPLHF
>TRBJ2-1|.|TRBV20-1|.
TGCAGCGGGGCCCACAATGAGCAGTTCTTC
CSGAHNEQFF
>TRBJ2-1|.|TRBV27|TRBD2
TGTGCCAGCAGTTTCTTACTAGCGGGAGCCAATGAGCAGTTCTTC
CASSFLLAGANEQFF
>TRBJ1-1|.|TRBV10-1|.
TGCGCCAGCAGTTGGGCTGGGAACACTGAAGCTTTCTTT
CASSWAGNTEAFF
>TRBJ2-2|.|TRBV9|TRBD1
TGTGCCAGCAGCGTAGGGACAGGGGGCAAGGGTACCGGGGAGCTGTTTTTT
CASSVGTGGKGTGELFF
>TRBJ2-7|.|TRBV18|.
TGTGCCAGCTCACAAGGGTCCTCCAGATCCTACGAGCAGTACTTC
CASSQGSSRSYEQYF
>TRBJ1-1|once|TRBV24-1|.
TGTGCCACCAGTGATGGGGGCCCCAGCTCCGAAGCTTTCTTT
CATSDGGPSSEAFF
>TRBJ2-7|.|TRBV27|TRBD1
TGTGCCAGCAGCCCGATTGGGGGACAGTATTACGAGCAGTACTTC
CASSPIGGQYYEQYF
>TRBJ1-6|.|TRBV4-3|.
TGCGCCAGCAGCCAAGCCCGGAATTCACCCCTCCACTTT
CASSQARNSPLHF
>TRBJ2-7|.|TRBV7-2|.
TGTGCCAGCAGCCCTACGCAAAAGGGGACAACCTCCGAGCAGTACTTC
CASSPTQKGTTSEQYF
>TRBJ2-7|.|TRBV29-1|TRBD1
TGCAGCGTTGTTGGACAGGGCCTTTACGAGCAGTACTTC
CSVVGQGLYEQYF
>TRBJ1-2|once|TRBV28|.
TGTGCCAGCAGTTTTTCGGCGGGTCACTATGGCTACACCTTC
CASSFSAGHYGYTF
>TRBJ1-5|.|TRBV19|.
TGTGCCAGTAGTAGGGACACGGATCAGCCCCAGCATTTT
CASSRDTDQPQHF
>TRBJ1-2|.|TRBV9|TRBD1
TGTGCCAGCAGCCCCCCTGGACAGGGGGTGCTCTCCTATGGCTACACCTTC
CASSPPGQGVLSYGYTF
>TRBJ2-3|.|TRBV20-1|TRBD2
TGCAGTGCTAGTTTAAGAATGACTAGCAGCACAGATACGCAGTATTTT
CSASLRMTSSTDTQYF
>TRBJ2-3|.|TRBV28|TRBD2
TGTGCCAGCAGTTTGAGGCTAGCGGGATATACGCAGTATTTT
CASSLRLAGYTQYF
>TRBJ1-2|.|TRBV4-3|TRBD1
TGCGCCAGCAGCCAAGGACGAGGAGGTACAGGGGGCTTCTATGGCTACACCTTC
CASSQGRGGTGGFYGYTF
>TRBJ2-5|once|TRBV9|.
TGTGCCAGCAGCGTATGGGGGACACCCCAAGAGACCCAGTACTTC
CASSVWGTPQETQYF
>TRBJ1-2|.|TRBV6-1|.
TGTGCCAGCAGTGAAGGGGGGGGGCGAGCTAACTATGGCTACACCTTC
CASSEGGGRANYGYTF
>TRBJ2-3|once|TRBV27|TRBD2
TGTGCCAGCAGTTTAGCGGCGGGAGCGGCAGATACGCAGTATTTT
CASSLAAGAADTQYF
>TRBJ1-1|.|TRBV30|TRBD1
TGTGCCTGGAGTGCCAGGGGGGCGTACACTGAAGCTTTCTTT
CAWSARGAYTEAFF
>TRBJ1-2|.|TRBV11-2|.
TGTGCCAGCAGCTTTCGGGCGGTGCGTGGCTACACCTTC
CASSFRAVRGYTF
>TRBJ1-3|.|TRBV4-2|TRBD1
TGTGCCAGCAGCCGGAACAGGGGCACAACCTCTGGAAACACCATATATTTT
CASSRNRGTTSGNTIYF
>TRBJ2-7|.|TRBV7-9|TRBD1
TGTGCCAGCAGCCTCCGGACAGGGCAATCCTACGAGCAGTACTTC
CASSLRTGQSYEQYF
>TRBJ1-2|.|TRBV12-3/TRBV12-4|.
TGTGCCAGCAACCCGTTGGGTCCTTATGGCTACACCTTC
CASNPLGPYGYTF
>TRBJ1-4|.|TRBV3-1/TRBV3-2|.
TGTGCCAGCAGCCAAAGGGTCGAAAAACTGTTTTTT
CASSQRVEKLFF
>TRBJ1-1|.|TRBV5-1|.
TGCGCCAGCACCAACGGTTGGGCGCAGAACACTGAAGCTTTCTTT
CASTNGWAQNTEAFF
>TRBJ2-1|.|TRBV7-7|.
TGTGCCAGCAGCGTCAGGGAGAGCTCCTACAATGAGCAGTTCTTC
CASSVRESSYNEQFF
>TRBJ1-6|.|TRBV2|TRBD1
TGTGCCAGCAGTTTGGATTTGGACAGGGACTATAATTCACCCCTCCACTTT
CASSLDLDRDYNSPLHF
>TRBJ1-4|.|TRBV5-1|TRBD1
TGCGCCAGCAGCCCGGGGACAGGGTGGGGTGAAAAACTGTTTTTT
CASSPGTGWGEKLFF
>TRBJ1-1|.|TRBV28|.
TGTGCCAGCAGTTCACGCTTAGGTGAAGCTTTCTTT
CASSSRLGEAFF
>TRBJ2-1|.|TRBV28|.
TGTGCCAGCAGCCGAAATGAGCAGTTCTTC
CASSRNEQFF
>TRBJ2-7|few|TRBV6-5|.
TGTGCCAGCAGGTTCACAGGGTGGGAGCAGTACTTC
CASRFTGWEQYF
>TRBJ1-4|.|TRBV3-1/TRBV3-2|.
TGTGCCAGCAGCCAAGCTTCAACTAATGAAAAACTGTTTTTT
CASSQASTNEKLFF
>TRBJ2-7|.|TRBV7-6|TRBD1
TGTGCCAGCAGCACCACCGGGACAGGGGACGAGCAGTACTTC
CASSTTGTGDEQYF
>TRBJ2-7|.|TRBV6-6|TRBD2
TGTGCCAGCAGCAGCGGGAGGGCCAGGGACGAGCAGTACTTC
CASSSGRARDEQYF
>TRBJ1-1|.|TRBV11-2|TRBD1
TGTGCCAGCAGCTCCGGGACAGTAAGAAGTACTGAAGCTTTCTTT
CASSSGTVRSTEAFF
>TRBJ2-1|.|TRBV7-9|.
TGTGCCAGCAGCTTAAAGGGGGTAGGTCAGACGGGTGAGCAGTTCTTC
CASSLKGVGQTGEQFF
>TRBJ2-7|few|TRBV3-1/TRBV3-2|TRBD2
TGTGCCAGCAGCCCGGGCCTAGCGGGGGTCTACGAGCAGTACTTC
CASSPGLAGVYEQYF
>TRBJ2-1|.|TRBV3-1/TRBV3-2|.
TGTGCCAGCAGCCCCCGGGCAGGGGGGGGTGGCAATGAGCAGTTCTTC
CASSPRAGGGGNEQFF
>TRBJ2-7|.|TRBV10-2|TRBD1
TGCGCCAGCAGGAGGGGACGGGACAGAGTCTACGAGCAGTACTTC
CASRRGRDRVYEQYF
>TRBJ2-7|.|TRBV29-1|TRBD2
TGCAGCGTTGTTGGGTTGGGACTAGCTGTCTACGAGCAGTACTTC
CSVVGLGLAVYEQYF
>TRBJ2-7|.|TRBV5-6|TRBD2
TGTGCCAGCAGCTGGCGGGGACTAGCACAAGCCGAGCAGTACTTC
CASSWRGLAQAEQYF
>TRBJ1-5|.|TRBV20-1|TRBD1
TGCAGTGCTAGTTGGGGACAGGGACAGCCCCAGCATTTT
CSASWGQGQPQHF
>TRBJ2-7|.|TRBV9|.
TGTGCCAGCAGCGTAGTGGACAGCGGATACGAGCAGTACTTC
CASSVVDSGYEQYF
>TRBJ1-5|once|TRBV27|TRBD1
TGTGCCAGCAGCCCGGGACAGGGGAGGAATCAGCCCCAGCATTTT
CASSPGQGRNQPQHF
>TRBJ2-3|.|TRBV11-2|.
TGTGCCAGCAGCTTTACCCCCAGGCCCAGTACGCAGTATTTT
CASSFTPRPSTQYF
>TRBJ2-3|.|TRBV11-3|.
TGTGCCAGCAGCTTCCAGGGATCAGATACGCAGTATTTT
CASSFQGSDTQYF
>TRBJ1-1|.|TRBV28|TRBD1
TGTGCCAGCAACCGAACCCCGTCAGGGGGCTGGAAAGCTTTCTTT
CASNRTPSGGWKAFF
>TRBJ1-6|.|TRBV28|.
TGTGCCAGCAGTACCGGGACCCCCACACCCCTCCACTTT
CASSTGTPTPLHF
>TRBJ2-2|.|TRBV5-1|.
TGCGCCAGCAGCTCCCCCCGGGGTGGCAGCAACACCGGGGAGCTGTTTTTT
CASSSPRGGSNTGELFF